This T cell receptor (beta chain) was recovered during a study of T-cell memory formation after mild COVID-19. TCRdb called the 5' RACE reads again in MiXCR, with one record for every CDR3 protein. This table has around 470,000 distinct CDR3 sequences, roughly 20% appearing once. In germline, CDR1 is MNHNY, CDR2 SVGAGI (reference sequence). The V end lost 6 bases, the J end lost 7 bases, and 15 bases lay between the germline ends. This CDR3 is 13 amino acids long. The sample taken for sequencing was PBMCs or a T cell subset sorted from them (not recorded which). The V and J genes are TRBV6-6 and TRBJ1-2, with D maybe TRBD1 (5 bases). This TCR derives from an adult woman who had mild COVID-19 (a few samples of this study predate the infection). Cell type and time point are not known. CDR3: CASRIEGKGGYTF. CDR3 nucleotide sequence: TGTGCCAGCAGGATAGAGGGGAAGGGTGGCTACACCTTC.